The present T cell receptor beta chain was sequenced within a study of blood T cells in healthy people across ages. Germline CDR1 SQVTM, CDR2 ANQGSEA. Trimming took off 0 bases at V and 1 base at J, with 12 bases between the two ends. The CDR3 totals 15 residues. The sample holds a few counts of this clonotype. For the second PCR, which ran for roughly 7 to 11 cycles, a sample-barcoded 5' primer and a J-beta primer mix were used. MiXCR, applied by TCRdb to the 5' RACE reads, yields one record per CDR3 protein. The top ten clones hold 20% to 25% of a sample with around 940,000 distinct CDR3 sequences, 51% of them seen once.

This receptor was obtained from a woman in her sixties or seventies in good health. This rearrangement joins TRBV29-1 to TRBJ2-5; D is ambiguous. The sample taken for sequencing was blood. As DNA, the CDR3 is TGCAGCGTTGAAGACCCGGTCGGGTTCCAAGAGACCCAGTACTTC. The encoded protein is CSVEDPVGFQETQYF.